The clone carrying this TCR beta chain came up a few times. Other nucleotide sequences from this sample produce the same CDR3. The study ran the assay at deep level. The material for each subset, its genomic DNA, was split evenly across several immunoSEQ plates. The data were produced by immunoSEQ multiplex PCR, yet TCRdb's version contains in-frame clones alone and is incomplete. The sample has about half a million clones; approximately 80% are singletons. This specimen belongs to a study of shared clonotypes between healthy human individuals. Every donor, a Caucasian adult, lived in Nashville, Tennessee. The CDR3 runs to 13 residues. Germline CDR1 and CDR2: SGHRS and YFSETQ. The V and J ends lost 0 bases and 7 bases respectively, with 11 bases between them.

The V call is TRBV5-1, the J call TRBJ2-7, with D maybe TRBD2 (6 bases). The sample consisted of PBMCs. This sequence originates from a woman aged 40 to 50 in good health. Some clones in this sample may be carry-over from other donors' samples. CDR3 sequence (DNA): TGCGCCAGCAGCTTGGCAGGGACTGAAGAGCAGTACTTC. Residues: CASSLAGTEEQYF.